The clone carrying this T cell receptor beta chain was detected a few times. No antigen is known for it. Other DNA sequences in this sample translate to the same CDR3. The data derive from a study of beta chain features in type 1 diabetes. General study findings and limits: TCRB CDR3 length was moderately but significantly reduced in all four CD4+ subsets of Type 1 diabetes patients. The VDJ junctions of type 1 diabetes patients carried fewer insertions and more deletions.

This CDR3 contains 13 residues. Germline V gives CDR1 SNHLY, CDR2 FYNNEI. Deletions cut 3 bases from V and 4 bases from J, with 7 bases between. Since all of the isolated RNA was reverse transcribed, expressed TCRB transcripts were what got sequenced. Here immunoSEQ multiplex PCR was the method, and the copy in TCRdb shows in-frame clones only, minus some. The sample includes more than 550,000 clones, over 11% of them seen just once. This clonotype was sampled from a man in his late teens or twenties with type 1 diabetes. The sample comprised naive CD4+ T cells from blood. The rearrangement joins TRBV2 to TRBJ2-1, with D uncertain. CDR3 in amino acids: CASSEGPYNEQFF. The CDR3 DNA reads as TGTGCCAGCAGTGAGGGTCCGTACAATGAGCAGTTCTTC.